The 25 T cell receptor beta chains below come from one sample, sequenced in a study of CD8 T cells in Susac syndrome. RNA in amounts of about 0.5 to 1 ug was reverse transcribed with random hexamers. Using its own MiXCR run on the immunoSEQ multiplex PCR reads, TCRdb lists one record per CDR3 protein. The data hold roughly 180,000 distinct CDR3 sequences, with around 94% observed a single time. Material for sequencing was CD4+ T cells from PBMCs. The receptor set was obtained from a human donor in good health.

The chain recombines TRBV5-1 with TRBJ1-2; D ambiguous. Germline CDR1 reads SGHRS; CDR2 reads YFSETQ. V lost 7 bases and J 6 bases, leaving 13 bases between the germline ends. This CDR3 spans 12 amino acids. CDR3 DNA sequence: TGCGCCAGCGCTAAAACCCTGGATGGCTACACCTTC. Protein: CASAKTLDGYTF.

The rearrangement joins TRBV7-8 to TRBJ1-2; 7 nucleotides align to TRBD1. V gave up 3 bases and J gave up 11 bases; unmatched junction bases: 9. Germline loops: CDR1 SGHVS, CDR2 FQNEAQ. This CDR3 comprises 13 residues. The CDR3: CASSFNTDREYTF. The CDR3 bases are TGTGCCAGCAGCTTCAATACCGACAGGGAGTACACCTTC. Filled out from reference TRBV7-8 and TRBJ1-2, the complete variable domain reads GAGVSQSPRYKVAKRGQDVALRCDPISGHVSLFWYQQALGQGPEFLTYFQNEAQLDKSGLPSDRFFAERPEGSVSTLKIQRTQQEDSAVYLCASSFNTDREYTFGSGTRLTVV.

The chain is built from TRBV6-6 and TRBJ2-1, with 7 positions matching TRBD1. Germline loops: CDR1 MNHNY, CDR2 SVGAGI (reference sequence). This CDR3 spans 12 amino acids. The V gene end was trimmed by 6 bases and the J gene end by 8 bases; junction bases not matched to a gene: 4. This chain's CDR3 is CASSDRAHEQFF. In nucleotides, the CDR3 is TGTGCCAGCAGCGACAGGGCCCATGAGCAGTTCTTC.

The gene calls are TRBV5-1 and TRBJ1-1, with TRBD1 identical over 7 bases. This CDR3 comprises 14 residues. V trimming: 3 bases; J trimming: 1 base; junction bases outside the gene matches: 3. Per germline, CDR1 SGHRS and CDR2 YFSETQ. The CDR3: CASSSGQSNTEAFF. Here the CDR3 DNA reads TGCGCCAGCAGCTCGGGACAGTCGAACACTGAAGCTTTCTTT.

This clonotype occurred once. This chain links TRBV18 with TRBJ2-6; tentatively, D is TRBD2 (7 bases). Germline V gene data show CDR1 as KGHSH and CDR2 as LQKENI. The germline V and J ends were trimmed by 3 bases and 2 bases, with 14 bases remaining between them. The CDR3 is 17 residues long. CDR3 sequence: CASSPLQGRAGANVLTF. Written as DNA, the CDR3 is TGTGCCAGCTCACCCCTTCAGGGGAGGGCTGGGGCCAACGTCCTGACTTTC.

The chain recombines TRBV3-1 with TRBJ2-7; D might be TRBD1 or TRBD2, each matching 6 bases. V lost 8 bases and J lost 5, with 19 bases in between. The CDR3 contains 14 residues. Germline values: CDR1 LGHDT, CDR2 YNNKEL (reference sequence). CDR3 sequence (DNA): TGTGCCAGCTCGGGGGCACATCGAGGCCACGAGCAGTACTTC. Protein: CASSGAHRGHEQYF.

The V and J genes are TRBV5-1 and TRBJ2-7, with D perhaps TRBD1 (6 bases). Trimming stripped 2 bases from V and 2 bases from J, with 11 bases between. Germline V gene lookup returns CDR1 SGHRS and CDR2 YFSETQ. CDR3 length equals 14 residues. The CDR3 DNA is TGCGCCAGCAGCTTCTCAGGGGCTACCTACGAGCAGTACTTC. It encodes CASSFSGATYEQYF.

In its sample, this clonotype was seen once. The J gene is TRBJ2-3, the V gene TRBV6-2 or TRBV6-3; possibly TRBD2 for D (5 bases). In germline, CDR1 is MNHEY, CDR2 SVGEGT. Between the trimmed V and J ends, which lost 0 bases and 1 base, there was a span of 8 bases. This CDR3 is 15 amino acids long. CDR3 sequence: CASSYSKAGTDTQYF. In nucleotides, the CDR3 is TGTGCCAGCAGTTACTCGAAAGCGGGCACAGATACGCAGTATTTT.

This chain uses TRBV3-1 with TRBJ2-3; D gene uncertain. The CDR3 extends over 12 amino acids. V lost 6 bases, J lost 4 bases, and 8 bases lay in between. CDR1 and CDR2 (germline): LGHDT, YNNKEL (reference sequence). The chain's CDR3 is CASSHNPDTQYF. In DNA form, the CDR3 reads TGTGCCAGCAGTCACAACCCAGATACGCAGTATTTT.

The V call is TRBV7-9, the J call TRBJ1-2; D is unclear. Germline V gene sequence: CDR1 SEHNR, CDR2 FQNEAQ (reference sequence). V was clipped by 9 bases and J by 2 bases, with 19 bases between them. This CDR3 contains 15 residues. The CDR3, as DNA: TGTGCCAGTACTCCTTCCGGCGGCGGGAACTATGGCTACACCTTC. Encoded protein: CASTPSGGGNYGYTF.

This chain connects TRBV20-1 to TRBJ1-4; D gene uncertain. The CDR3 length is 12 residues. V lost 2 bases and J 8 bases, leaving 9 bases between the germline ends. Germline V gene sequence: CDR1 DFQATT, CDR2 SNEGSKA (reference sequence). The CDR3 region has the DNA TGCAGTGCTAGAAGACGGTTAGAAAAACTGTTTTTT. Translating gives CSARRRLEKLFF.

The rearrangement links TRBV2 to TRBJ2-7; D gene uncertain. Looked up from germline, CDR1 is SNHLY and CDR2 is FYNNEI. The CDR3 is 12 residues long. Trimming took 4 bases from V and 0 from J, leaving 4 bases between them. The CDR3 region is CASSVISYEQYF. The DNA of the CDR3 is TGTGCCAGCAGTGTTATCTCCTACGAGCAGTACTTC.

The V call is TRBV20-1, the J call TRBJ1-2, with TRBD1 as a possible D gene (5 bases). Between the trimmed V and J ends, which lost 4 bases and 4 bases, there was a span of 7 bases. Per germline, CDR1 DFQATT and CDR2 SNEGSKA (reference sequence). The length of the CDR3 is 11 residues. The CDR3: CSAIGTYGYTF. CDR3 coding DNA: TGCAGTGCTATCGGGACCTATGGCTACACCTTC.

J is TRBJ1-5 and V is TRBV30, with D hard to call. Germline CDR1 GTSNPN, CDR2 SVGIG (reference sequence). The length of the CDR3 is 14 residues. V was shortened by 0 bases and J by 6 bases, with 12 bases between the two germline ends. CDR3 in DNA: TGTGCCTGGAGTGTACGTAGGGCGGGTCAGCCCCAGCATTTT. Translation gives CAWSVRRAGQPQHF.

This clonotype was recorded a few times. V is TRBV3-1 and J is TRBJ2-3, with D hard to call. The CDR3 is 13 amino acids. The germline V gene encodes CDR1 LGHDT and CDR2 YNNKEL (reference sequence). V lost 0 bases, J lost 6 bases, and 7 bases lay in between. CDR3 bases: TGTGCCAGCAGCCAAGATTGGGTGGATACGCAGTATTTT. Translated: CASSQDWVDTQYF.

This clonotype was seen only once. This sequence joins TRBV7-6 and TRBJ2-7; 9 positions match TRBD2. V shed 4 bases, J shed 3 bases, and the junction held 10 bases outside the gene matches. The CDR3 is 16 residues long. Germline loops: CDR1 SGHVS, CDR2 FNYEAQ. In DNA form, the CDR3 reads TGTGCCAGCAGCTCCGGGACTAGCAGTACGGACTACGAGCAGTACTTC. This sequence encodes CASSSGTSSTDYEQYF.

CDR3 coding DNA: TGTGCCAGCAGTTATGGCCCCAACGCGAACGGCTACACCTTC. Protein: CASSYGPNANGYTF. This chain uses TRBV6-2 or TRBV6-3 with TRBJ1-2; D gene ambiguous. Germline V CDR1 and CDR2: MNHEY, SVGEGT. The CDR3 spans 14 residues. V was clipped by 3 bases and J by 8 bases, with 16 bases between them.

The CDR3 here is CAWNRHLNQPQHF. The DNA for the CDR3 is TGTGCCTGGAATAGACACTTGAATCAGCCCCAGCATTTT. The rearrangement uses TRBV30 and TRBJ1-5, with D unclear. The V gene lost 4 bases and the J gene lost 4 bases, with 11 bases spanning the gap. Per the germline V gene, CDR1 is GTSNPN and CDR2 is SVGIG (reference sequence). This CDR3 region has 13 residues.

V and J are TRBV30 and TRBJ2-2, with D perhaps TRBD1 or TRBD2 (5 bases each). This CDR3 is 14 amino acids long. Looked up from germline, CDR1 is GTSNPN and CDR2 is SVGIG (reference sequence). Between the trimmed V and J ends, which lost 0 bases and 4 bases, there was a span of 9 bases. The CDR3 DNA follows: TGTGCCTGGAGTGTAATTGGGGGCACCGGGGAGCTGTTTTTT. Residues: CAWSVIGGTGELFF.

The genes are TRBV5-1 and TRBJ2-7; D is unresolved. Germline CDR1 is SGHRS and CDR2 is YFSETQ. V was pared by 4 bases and J by 7 bases, with 12 bases between. This CDR3 has 12 amino acids. CDR3 in amino acids: CASSPRAGEQYF. In DNA, the CDR3 is TGCGCCAGCAGCCCCCGCGCCGGAGAGCAGTACTTC.

This clonotype was seen only once. The genes are TRBV2 and TRBJ1-1; no definite D call. CDR3 size: 17 residues. The germline V and J ends were trimmed by 2 bases and 3 bases, with 19 bases remaining between them. Germline V gene data show CDR1 as SNHLY and CDR2 as FYNNEI. CDR3 residues: CASSELGLFLQYTEAFF. CDR3 DNA: TGTGCCAGCAGTGAACTCGGTTTATTCCTCCAATACACTGAAGCTTTCTTT.

The rearrangement joins TRBV27 to TRBJ2-3; 7 nucleotides align to TRBD1. The trim removed 3 bases at V and 1 base at J, leaving 4 bases unmatched. The CDR3 sequence is 15 residues long. CDR1 is MNHEY and CDR2 is SMNVEV in the germline V gene (reference sequence). CDR3: CASSFPQGGTDTQYF. The CDR3 DNA follows: TGTGCCAGCAGTTTCCCCCAGGGGGGCACAGATACGCAGTATTTT.

This sequence joins TRBV20-1 and TRBJ2-1, with D possibly matching TRBD2 (6 bases). The length of the CDR3 is 13 residues. Trimming took 6 bases from V and 8 from J, leaving 17 bases between them. From germline, CDR1 is DFQATT and CDR2 SNEGSKA (reference sequence). CDR3 region: CSAQRGGVHEQFF. The CDR3 coding sequence is TGCAGTGCCCAACGGGGCGGGGTCCATGAGCAGTTCTTC.

The chain uses TRBV27 and TRBJ2-7, with 7 bases lining up with TRBD2. Germline V gene data show CDR1 as MNHEY and CDR2 as SMNVEV (reference sequence). The J segment lost 1 base and the V segment lost 4 bases, leaving 10 bases of the junction unmatched. The CDR3 runs 16 residues. The CDR3 coding sequence is TGTGCCAGCAGTTACCTCCGGGGAGGGGAATCCTACGAGCAGTACTTC. This gives the protein CASSYLRGGESYEQYF.

CDR3 bases: TGCAGTGCGTGGAACGCACACTCAAATCAGCCCCAGCATTTT. This gives the protein CSAWNAHSNQPQHF. The gene calls are TRBV20-1 and TRBJ1-5; D gene unclear. The CDR3 is 14 amino acids. Trimming cost V 6 bases and J 4 bases, with 16 bases left between them. Germline CDR1 DFQATT, CDR2 SNEGSKA (reference sequence).